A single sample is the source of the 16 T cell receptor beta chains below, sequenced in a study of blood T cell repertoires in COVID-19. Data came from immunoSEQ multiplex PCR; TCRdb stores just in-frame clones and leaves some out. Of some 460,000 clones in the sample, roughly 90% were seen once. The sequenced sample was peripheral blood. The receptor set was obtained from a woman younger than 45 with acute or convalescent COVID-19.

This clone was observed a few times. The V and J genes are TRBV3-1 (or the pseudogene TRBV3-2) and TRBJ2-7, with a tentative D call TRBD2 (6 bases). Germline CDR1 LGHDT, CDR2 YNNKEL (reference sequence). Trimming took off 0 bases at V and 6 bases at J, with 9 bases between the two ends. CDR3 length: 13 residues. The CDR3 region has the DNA TGTGCCAGCAGCCAAGATACGCGGGGCGAGCAGTACTTC. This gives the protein CASSQDTRGEQYF.

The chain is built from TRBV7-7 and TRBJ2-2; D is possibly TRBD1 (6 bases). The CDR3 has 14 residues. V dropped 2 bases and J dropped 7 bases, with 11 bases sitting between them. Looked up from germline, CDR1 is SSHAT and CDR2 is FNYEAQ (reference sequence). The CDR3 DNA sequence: TGTGCCAGCAGCTTAAACAGGGTCGGCGGGGAGCTGTTTTTT. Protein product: CASSLNRVGGELFF.

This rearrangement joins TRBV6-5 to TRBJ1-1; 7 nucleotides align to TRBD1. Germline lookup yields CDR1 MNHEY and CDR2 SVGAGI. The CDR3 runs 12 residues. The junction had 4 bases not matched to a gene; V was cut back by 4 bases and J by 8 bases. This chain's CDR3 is CASSSTGYEAFF. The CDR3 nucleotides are TGTGCCAGCAGTTCGACAGGGTACGAAGCTTTCTTT.

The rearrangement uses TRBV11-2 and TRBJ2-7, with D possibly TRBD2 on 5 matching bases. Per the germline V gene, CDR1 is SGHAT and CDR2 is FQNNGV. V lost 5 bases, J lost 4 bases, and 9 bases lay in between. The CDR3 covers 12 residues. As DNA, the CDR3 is TGTGCCAGCAGCGGGAGCTATTACGAGCAGTACTTC. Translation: CASSGSYYEQYF.

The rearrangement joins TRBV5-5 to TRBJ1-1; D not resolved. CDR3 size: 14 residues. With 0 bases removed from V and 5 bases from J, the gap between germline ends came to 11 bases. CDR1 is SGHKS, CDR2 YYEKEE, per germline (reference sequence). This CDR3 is CASSLVPPGTEAFF. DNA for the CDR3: TGTGCCAGCAGCTTGGTCCCCCCGGGGACTGAAGCTTTCTTT.

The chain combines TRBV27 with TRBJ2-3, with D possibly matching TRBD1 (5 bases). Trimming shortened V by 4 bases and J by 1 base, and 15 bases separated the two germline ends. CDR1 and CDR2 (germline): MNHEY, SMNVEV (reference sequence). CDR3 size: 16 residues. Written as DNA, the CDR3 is TGTGCCAGCAGTTGGAAGGGGCCTCACCGCACAGATACGCAGTATTTT. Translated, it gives CASSWKGPHRTDTQYF.

CDR3 sequence: CASSPGTSASTDTQYF. CDR3 coding DNA: TGTGCCAGCAGCCCGGGGACTAGCGCGAGCACAGATACGCAGTATTTT. The chain has TRBV2 and TRBJ2-3; 10 bases align to TRBD2. CDR1 is SNHLY, CDR2 FYNNEI, per germline. J lost 0 bases, V lost 6 bases, and 6 bases had no gene match. This CDR3 contains 16 residues.

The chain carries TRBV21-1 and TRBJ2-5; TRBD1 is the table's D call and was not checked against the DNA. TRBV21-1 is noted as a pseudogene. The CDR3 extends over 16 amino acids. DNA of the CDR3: TGTGCCAGCAGCAAAACAGGAGCGCTATTTTTGCAGACCCAGTACTTC. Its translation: CASSKTGALFLQTQYF.

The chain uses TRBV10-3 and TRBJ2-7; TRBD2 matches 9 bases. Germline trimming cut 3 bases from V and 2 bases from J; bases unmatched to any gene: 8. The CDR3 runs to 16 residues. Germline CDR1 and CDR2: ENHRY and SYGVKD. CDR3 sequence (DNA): TGTGCCATCAGTGACCCTAGCGGGGAGACCCCCTACGAGCAGTACTTC. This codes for CAISDPSGETPYEQYF.

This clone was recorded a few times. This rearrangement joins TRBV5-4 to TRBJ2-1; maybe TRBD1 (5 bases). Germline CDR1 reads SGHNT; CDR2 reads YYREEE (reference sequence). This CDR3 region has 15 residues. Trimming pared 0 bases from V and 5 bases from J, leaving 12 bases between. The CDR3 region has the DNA TGTGCCAGCAGCTTGGGGGCAGGGCCTAACAATGAGCAGTTCTTC. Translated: CASSLGAGPNNEQFF.

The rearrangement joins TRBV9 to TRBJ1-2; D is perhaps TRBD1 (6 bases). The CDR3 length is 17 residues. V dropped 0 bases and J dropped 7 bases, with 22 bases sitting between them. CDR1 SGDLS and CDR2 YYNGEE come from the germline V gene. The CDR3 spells CASSVALGTTTPTGYTF. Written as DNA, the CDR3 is TGTGCCAGCAGCGTAGCTCTTGGGACAACCACCCCGACTGGCTACACCTTC.

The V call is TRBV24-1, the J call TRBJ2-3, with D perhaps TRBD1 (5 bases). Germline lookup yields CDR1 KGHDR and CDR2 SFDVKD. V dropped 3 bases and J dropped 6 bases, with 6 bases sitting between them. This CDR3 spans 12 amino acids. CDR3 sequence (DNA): TGTGCCACCAGTGATCAGGGTGATACGCAGTATTTT. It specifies CATSDQGDTQYF.

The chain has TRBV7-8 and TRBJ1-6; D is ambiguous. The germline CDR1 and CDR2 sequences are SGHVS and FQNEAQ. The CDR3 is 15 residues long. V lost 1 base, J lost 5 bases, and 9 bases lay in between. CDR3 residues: CASSLGARNNSPLHF. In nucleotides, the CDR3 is TGTGCCAGCAGCTTAGGGGCAAGAAATAATTCACCCCTCCACTTT.

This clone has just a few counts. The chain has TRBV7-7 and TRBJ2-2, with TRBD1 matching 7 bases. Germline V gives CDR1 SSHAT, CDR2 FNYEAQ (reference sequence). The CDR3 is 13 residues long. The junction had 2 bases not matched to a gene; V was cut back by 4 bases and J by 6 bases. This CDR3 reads CASSSTGAGELFF. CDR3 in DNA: TGTGCCAGCAGCTCAACAGGGGCCGGGGAGCTGTTTTTT.

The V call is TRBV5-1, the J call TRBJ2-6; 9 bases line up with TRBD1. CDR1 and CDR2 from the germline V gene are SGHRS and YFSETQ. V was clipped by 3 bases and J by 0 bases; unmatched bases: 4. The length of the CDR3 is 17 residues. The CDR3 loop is CASSSQGADSGANVLTF. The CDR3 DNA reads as TGCGCCAGCAGCTCACAGGGGGCAGACTCTGGGGCCAACGTCCTGACTTTC.

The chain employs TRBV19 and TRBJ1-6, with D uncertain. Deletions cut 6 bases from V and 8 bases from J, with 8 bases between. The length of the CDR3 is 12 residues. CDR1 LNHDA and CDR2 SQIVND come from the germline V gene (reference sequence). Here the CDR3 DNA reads TGTGCCAGTAGGTCGTCGGATTCACCCCTCCACTTT. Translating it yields CASRSSDSPLHF.